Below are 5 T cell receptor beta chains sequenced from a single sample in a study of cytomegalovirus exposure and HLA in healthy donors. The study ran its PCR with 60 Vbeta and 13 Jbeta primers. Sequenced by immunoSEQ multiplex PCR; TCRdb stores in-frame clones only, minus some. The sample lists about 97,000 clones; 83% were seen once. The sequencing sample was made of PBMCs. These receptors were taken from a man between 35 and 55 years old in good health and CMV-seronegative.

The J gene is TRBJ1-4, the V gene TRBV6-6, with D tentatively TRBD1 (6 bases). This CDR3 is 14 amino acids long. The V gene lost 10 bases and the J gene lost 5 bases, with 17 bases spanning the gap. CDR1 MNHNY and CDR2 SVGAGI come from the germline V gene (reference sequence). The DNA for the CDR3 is TGTGCCACCCGAACCCTCGGACAGAATGAAAAACTGTTTTTT. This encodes CATRTLGQNEKLFF.

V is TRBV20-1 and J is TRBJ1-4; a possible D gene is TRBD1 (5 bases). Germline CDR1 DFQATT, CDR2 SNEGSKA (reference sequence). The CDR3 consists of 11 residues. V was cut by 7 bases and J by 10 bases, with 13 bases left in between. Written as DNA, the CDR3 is TGCAGTGTTGGGGCCGACGGAAAACTGTTTTTT. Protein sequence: CSVGADGKLFF.

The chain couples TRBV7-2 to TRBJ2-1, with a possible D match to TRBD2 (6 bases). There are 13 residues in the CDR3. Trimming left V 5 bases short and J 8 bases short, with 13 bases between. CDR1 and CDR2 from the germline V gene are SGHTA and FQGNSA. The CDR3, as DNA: TGTGCCAGCAGCCGTAAAGGGGAGGATGAGCAGTTCTTC. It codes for CASSRKGEDEQFF.

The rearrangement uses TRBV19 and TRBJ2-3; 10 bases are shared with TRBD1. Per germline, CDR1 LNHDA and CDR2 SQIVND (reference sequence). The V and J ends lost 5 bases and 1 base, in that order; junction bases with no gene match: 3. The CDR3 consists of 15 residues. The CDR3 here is CASSAGQGGTDTQYF. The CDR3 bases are TGTGCCAGTAGTGCCGGACAGGGGGGCACAGATACGCAGTATTTT. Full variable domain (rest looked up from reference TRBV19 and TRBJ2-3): DGGITQSPKYLFRKEGQNVTLSCEQNLNHDAMYWYRQDPGQGLRLIYYSQIVNDFQKGDIAEGYSVSREKKESFPLTVTSAQKNPTAFYLCASSAGQGGTDTQYFGPGTRLTVL.

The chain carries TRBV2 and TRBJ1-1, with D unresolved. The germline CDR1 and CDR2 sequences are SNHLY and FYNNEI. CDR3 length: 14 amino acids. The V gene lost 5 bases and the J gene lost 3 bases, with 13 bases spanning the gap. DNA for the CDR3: TGTGCCAGCAGTAAAGAGGGAGGAGACACTGAAGCTTTCTTT. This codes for CASSKEGGDTEAFF.